This TCR beta chain was documented in a study of PD-L1 blockade in urothelial cancer. Notes on the study in general: Clonality of blood TCR below the median before treatment predicted better survival.

The time point: pretreatment peripheral blood. Profiling relied on immunoSEQ multiplex PCR, and the TCRdb table lists in-frame clones only, not all of them. The repertoire holds 90,000 or so clones, with about 89% as singletons. The CDR3 contains 15 residues. Germline V lookup: CDR1 SGHRS, CDR2 YFSETQ. V lost 0 bases and J 3 bases, leaving 10 bases between the germline ends. A remark on this clone: The antigen is not known.

Sequenced here: PBMCs, sampled around atezolizumab (anti-PD-L1) treatment. This receptor was obtained from a woman of 80 years or more with urothelial cancer. This chain uses TRBV5-1 with TRBJ2-1, with D possibly being TRBD2 (5 bases). The CDR3 DNA follows: TGCGCCAGCAGCTTGGCTCGGGGTCACTACAATGAGCAGTTCTTC. Its protein is CASSLARGHYNEQFF.